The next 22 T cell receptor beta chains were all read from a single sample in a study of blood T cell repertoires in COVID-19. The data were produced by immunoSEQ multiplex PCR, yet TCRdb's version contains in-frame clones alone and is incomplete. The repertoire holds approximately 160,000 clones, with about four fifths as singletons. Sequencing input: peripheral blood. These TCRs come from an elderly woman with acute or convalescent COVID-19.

The CDR3 DNA follows: TGTGCCAGCAGTTACGAGACAGGGTCTATGAGTTCACCCCTCCACTTT. Translated, it gives CASSYETGSMSSPLHF. The chain combines TRBV6-5 with TRBJ1-6; 7 positions match TRBD1. The germline V gene has CDR1 MNHEY and CDR2 SVGAGI. V lost 2 bases and J lost 9; bases outside the gene matches: 10. The CDR3 totals 16 residues.

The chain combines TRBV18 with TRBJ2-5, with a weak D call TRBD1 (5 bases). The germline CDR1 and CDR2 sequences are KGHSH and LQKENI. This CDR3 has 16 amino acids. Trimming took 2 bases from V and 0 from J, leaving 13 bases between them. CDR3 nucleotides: TGTGCCAGCTCACCATTCCAGACAGAAAACCAAGAGACCCAGTACTTC. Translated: CASSPFQTENQETQYF.

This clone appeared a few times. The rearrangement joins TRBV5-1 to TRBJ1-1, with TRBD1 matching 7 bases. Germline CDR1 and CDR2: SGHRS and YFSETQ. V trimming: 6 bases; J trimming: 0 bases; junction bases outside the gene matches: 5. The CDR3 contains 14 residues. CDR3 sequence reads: CASTQGLMNTEAFF. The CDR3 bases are TGCGCCAGCACACAGGGGTTAATGAACACTGAAGCTTTCTTT.

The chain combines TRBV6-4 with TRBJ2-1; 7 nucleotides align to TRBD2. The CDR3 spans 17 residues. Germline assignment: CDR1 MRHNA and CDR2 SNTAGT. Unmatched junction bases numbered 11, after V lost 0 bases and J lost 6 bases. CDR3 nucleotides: TGTGCCAGCAGTGACTCGATTGTGGCTAGCGGACTCAATGAGCAGTTCTTC. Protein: CASSDSIVASGLNEQFF.

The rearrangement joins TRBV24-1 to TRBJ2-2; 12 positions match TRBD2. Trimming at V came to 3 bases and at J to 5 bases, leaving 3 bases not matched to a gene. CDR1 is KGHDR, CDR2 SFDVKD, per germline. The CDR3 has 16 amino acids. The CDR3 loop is CATSDPGTSGTGELFF. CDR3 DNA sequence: TGTGCCACCAGTGATCCCGGGACTAGCGGGACCGGGGAGCTGTTTTTT.

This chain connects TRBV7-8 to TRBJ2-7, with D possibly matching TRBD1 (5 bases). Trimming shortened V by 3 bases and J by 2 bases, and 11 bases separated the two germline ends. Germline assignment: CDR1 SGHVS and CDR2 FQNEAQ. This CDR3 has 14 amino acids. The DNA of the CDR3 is TGTGCCAGCAGCTTGATGGGCAGGGCCTACGAGCAGTACTTC. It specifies CASSLMGRAYEQYF.

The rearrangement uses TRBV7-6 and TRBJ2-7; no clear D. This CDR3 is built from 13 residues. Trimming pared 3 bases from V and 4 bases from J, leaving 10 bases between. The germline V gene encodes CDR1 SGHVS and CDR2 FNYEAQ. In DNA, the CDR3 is TGTGCCAGCAGCTTGAGCCACGGGTACGAGCAGTACTTC. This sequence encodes CASSLSHGYEQYF.

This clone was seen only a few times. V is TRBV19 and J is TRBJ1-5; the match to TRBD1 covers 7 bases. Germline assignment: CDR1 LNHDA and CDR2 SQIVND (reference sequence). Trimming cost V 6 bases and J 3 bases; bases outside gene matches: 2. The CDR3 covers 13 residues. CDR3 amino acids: CASSGTVNQPQHF. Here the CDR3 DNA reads TGTGCCAGTAGCGGGACAGTCAATCAGCCCCAGCATTTT.

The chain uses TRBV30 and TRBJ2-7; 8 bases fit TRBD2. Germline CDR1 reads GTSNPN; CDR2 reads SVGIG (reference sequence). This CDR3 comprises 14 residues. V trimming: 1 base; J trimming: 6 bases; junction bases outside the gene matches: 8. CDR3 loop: CAWSAMGLVGEQYF. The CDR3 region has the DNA TGTGCCTGGAGTGCAATGGGACTAGTTGGCGAGCAGTACTTC.

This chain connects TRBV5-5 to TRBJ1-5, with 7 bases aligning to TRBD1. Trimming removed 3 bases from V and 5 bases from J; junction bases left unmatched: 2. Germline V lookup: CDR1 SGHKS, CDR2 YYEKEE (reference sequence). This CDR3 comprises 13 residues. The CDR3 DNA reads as TGTGCCAGCAGCTGGGACAGTGATCAGCCCCAGCATTTT. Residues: CASSWDSDQPQHF.

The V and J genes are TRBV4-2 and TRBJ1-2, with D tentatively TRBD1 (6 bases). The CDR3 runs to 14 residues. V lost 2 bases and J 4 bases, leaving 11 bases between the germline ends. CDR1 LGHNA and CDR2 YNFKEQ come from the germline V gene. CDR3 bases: TGTGCCAGCAGCCAATGGGACAAGAGCTATGGCTACACCTTC. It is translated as CASSQWDKSYGYTF.

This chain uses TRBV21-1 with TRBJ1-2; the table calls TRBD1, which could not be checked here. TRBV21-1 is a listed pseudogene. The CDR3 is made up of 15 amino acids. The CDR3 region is CASSKEGQGGNGYTF. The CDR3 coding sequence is TGTGCCAGCAGCAAAGAGGGACAGGGAGGAAATGGCTACACCTTC.

The CDR3 loop is CASSLPSNERDEQFF. The CDR3 DNA reads TGCGCCAGCAGCTTGCCGTCAAACGAGCGGGATGAGCAGTTCTTC. V usage is TRBV5-1 and J usage is TRBJ2-1, with D possibly TRBD2 on 6 matching bases. The CDR3 spans 15 residues. CDR1 is SGHRS and CDR2 is YFSETQ in the germline V gene. The V gene lost 1 base and the J gene lost 8 bases, with 16 bases spanning the gap.

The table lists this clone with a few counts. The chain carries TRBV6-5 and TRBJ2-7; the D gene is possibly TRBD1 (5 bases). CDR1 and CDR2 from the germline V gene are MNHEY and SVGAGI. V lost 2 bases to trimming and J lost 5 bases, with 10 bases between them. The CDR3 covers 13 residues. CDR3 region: CASSYQGFHEQYF. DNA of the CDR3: TGTGCCAGCAGTTACCAGGGATTTCACGAGCAGTACTTC.

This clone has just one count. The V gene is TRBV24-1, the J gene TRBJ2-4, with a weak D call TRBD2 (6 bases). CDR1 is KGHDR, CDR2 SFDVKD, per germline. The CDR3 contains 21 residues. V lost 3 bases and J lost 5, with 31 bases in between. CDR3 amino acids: CATSDPPVGGARKMGENIQYF. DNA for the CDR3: TGTGCCACCAGTGATCCCCCCGTCGGGGGAGCTCGGAAGATGGGTGAAAACATTCAGTACTTC.

This CDR3 reads CSASIGTNSGNTIYF. In DNA form, the CDR3 reads TGCAGTGCTAGTATTGGGACAAACTCTGGAAACACCATATATTTT. The genes are TRBV20-1 and TRBJ1-3, with D tentatively TRBD1 (6 bases). Germline CDR1 is DFQATT and CDR2 is SNEGSKA (reference sequence). The CDR3 extends over 15 amino acids. The V and J ends lost 3 bases and 0 bases respectively, with 12 bases between them.

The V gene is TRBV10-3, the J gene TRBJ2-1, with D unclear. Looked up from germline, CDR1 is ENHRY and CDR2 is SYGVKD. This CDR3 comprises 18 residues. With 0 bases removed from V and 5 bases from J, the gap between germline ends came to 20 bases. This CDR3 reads CAISESKGSQSVDNEQFF. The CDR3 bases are TGTGCCATCAGTGAGTCGAAAGGAAGTCAGAGCGTGGACAATGAGCAGTTCTTC.

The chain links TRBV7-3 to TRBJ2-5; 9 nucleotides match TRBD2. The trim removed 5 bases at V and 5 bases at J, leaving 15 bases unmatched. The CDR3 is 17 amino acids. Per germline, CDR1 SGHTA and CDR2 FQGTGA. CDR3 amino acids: CASSRNVGGGALETQYF. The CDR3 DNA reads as TGTGCCAGCAGCCGAAATGTTGGCGGGGGGGCCTTGGAGACCCAGTACTTC.

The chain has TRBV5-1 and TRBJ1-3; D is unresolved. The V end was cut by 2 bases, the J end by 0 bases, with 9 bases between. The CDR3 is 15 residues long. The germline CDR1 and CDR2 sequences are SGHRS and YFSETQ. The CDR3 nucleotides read TGCGCCAGCAGCTTCCAGGCGAACTCTGGAAACACCATATATTTT. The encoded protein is CASSFQANSGNTIYF.

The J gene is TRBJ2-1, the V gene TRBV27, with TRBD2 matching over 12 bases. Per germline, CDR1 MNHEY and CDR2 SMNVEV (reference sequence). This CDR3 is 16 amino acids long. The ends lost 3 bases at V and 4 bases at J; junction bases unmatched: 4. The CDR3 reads CASSLTSGSLYNEQFF. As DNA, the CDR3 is TGTGCCAGCAGTTTGACTAGCGGGAGTTTATACAATGAGCAGTTCTTC.

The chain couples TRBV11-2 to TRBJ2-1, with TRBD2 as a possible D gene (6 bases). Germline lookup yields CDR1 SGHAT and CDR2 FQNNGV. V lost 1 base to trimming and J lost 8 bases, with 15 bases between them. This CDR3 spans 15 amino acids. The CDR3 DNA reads TGTGCCAGCAGCTTAGGGAGACTAGTCGCAGATGAGCAGTTCTTC. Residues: CASSLGRLVADEQFF. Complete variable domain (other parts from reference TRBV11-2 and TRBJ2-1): EAGVAQSPRYKIIEKRQSVAFWCNPISGHATLYWYQQILGQGPKLLIQFQNNGVVDDSQLPKDRFSAERLKGVDSTLKIQPAKLEDSAVYLCASSLGRLVADEQFFGPGTRLTVL.

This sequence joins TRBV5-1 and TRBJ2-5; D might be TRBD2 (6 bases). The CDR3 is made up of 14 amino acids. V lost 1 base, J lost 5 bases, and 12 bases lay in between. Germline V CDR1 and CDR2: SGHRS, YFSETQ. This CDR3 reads CASSLLRDGETQYF. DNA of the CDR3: TGCGCCAGCAGCTTGTTGCGGGATGGGGAGACCCAGTACTTC.